In this sample, the clone carrying this T cell receptor (beta chain) turned up a few times. Looked up from germline, CDR1 is MGHRA and CDR2 is YSYEKL. The V segment lost 4 bases and the J segment 5 bases; nucleotides outside the gene matches: 3. The CDR3 is made up of 14 amino acids. This sample is part of a study of blood T cell repertoires in COVID-19. Study-wide context: Material from acute and convalescent COVID-19 was sourced from the United States, Italy and Spain. In each case, the material was cDNA or gDNA derived from T cells, B-cell-depleted T cells, or PBMCs.

As processed by the authors: From reference gene primer amplification, estimates of nucleated cell counts were derived. Measured with immunoSEQ multiplex PCR; TCRdb has only the in-frame clones, and not every one. V and J calls and clone size are those listed in that table; D and trimming were worked out from the DNA. The sample lists 98,000 or so clones, less than 75% occurring once. The TCR comes from a woman aged 40 to 49 with acute or convalescent COVID-19. The gene calls are TRBV4-1 and TRBJ2-1, with 9 bases identical to TRBD1. The sample was peripheral blood. In nucleotides, the CDR3 is TGCGCCAGCAGCCCCGACAGGGGGAACAATGAGCAGTTCTTC. It codes for CASSPDRGNNEQFF.